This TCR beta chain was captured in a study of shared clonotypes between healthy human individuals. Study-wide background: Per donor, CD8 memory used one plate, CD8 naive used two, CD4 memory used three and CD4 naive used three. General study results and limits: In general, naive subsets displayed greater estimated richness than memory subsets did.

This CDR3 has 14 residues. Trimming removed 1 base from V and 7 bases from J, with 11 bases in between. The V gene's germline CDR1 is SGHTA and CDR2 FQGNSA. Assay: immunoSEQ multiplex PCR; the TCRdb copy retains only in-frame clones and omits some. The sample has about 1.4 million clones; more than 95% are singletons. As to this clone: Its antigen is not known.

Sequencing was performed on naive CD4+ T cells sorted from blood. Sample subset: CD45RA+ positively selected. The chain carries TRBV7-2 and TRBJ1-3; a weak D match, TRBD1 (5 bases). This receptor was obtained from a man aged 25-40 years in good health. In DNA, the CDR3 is TGTGCCAGCAGCTTAGGAGGGGTTAAGAACACCATATATTTT. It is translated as CASSLGGVKNTIYF.